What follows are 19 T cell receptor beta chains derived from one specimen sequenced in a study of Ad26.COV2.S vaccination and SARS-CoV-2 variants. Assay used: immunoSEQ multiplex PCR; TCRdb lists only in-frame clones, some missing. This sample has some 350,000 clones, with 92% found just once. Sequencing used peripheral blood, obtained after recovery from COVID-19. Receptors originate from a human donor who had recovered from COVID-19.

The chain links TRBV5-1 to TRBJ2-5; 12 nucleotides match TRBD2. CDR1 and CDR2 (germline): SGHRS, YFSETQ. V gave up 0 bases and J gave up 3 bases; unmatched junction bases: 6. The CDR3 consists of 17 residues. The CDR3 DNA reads TGCGCCAGCAGCTTGGCCCAACTAGCGGGGGGCAAAGAGACCCAGTACTTC. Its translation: CASSLAQLAGGKETQYF.

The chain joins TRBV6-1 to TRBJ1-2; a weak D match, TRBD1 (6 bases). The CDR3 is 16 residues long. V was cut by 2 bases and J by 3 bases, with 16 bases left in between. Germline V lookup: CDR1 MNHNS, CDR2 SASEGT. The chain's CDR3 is CASSESVRGADYGYTF. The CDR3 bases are TGTGCCAGCAGTGAATCTGTTAGGGGGGCCGACTATGGCTACACCTTC.

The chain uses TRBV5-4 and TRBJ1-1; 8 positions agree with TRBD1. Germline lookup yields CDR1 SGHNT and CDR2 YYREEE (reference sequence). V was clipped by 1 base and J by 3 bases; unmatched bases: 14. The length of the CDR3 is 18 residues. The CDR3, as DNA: TGTGCCAGCAGCTTGTGGACAGGGTCGGTGTTTGGGCACACTGAAGCTTTCTTT. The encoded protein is CASSLWTGSVFGHTEAFF.

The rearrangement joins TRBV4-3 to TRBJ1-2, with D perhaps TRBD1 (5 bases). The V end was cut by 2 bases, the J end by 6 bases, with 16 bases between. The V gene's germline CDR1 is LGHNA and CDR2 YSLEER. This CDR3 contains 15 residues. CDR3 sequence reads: CASSQNLGVGDGYTF. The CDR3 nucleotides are TGCGCCAGCAGCCAAAATTTAGGGGTGGGGGATGGCTACACCTTC.

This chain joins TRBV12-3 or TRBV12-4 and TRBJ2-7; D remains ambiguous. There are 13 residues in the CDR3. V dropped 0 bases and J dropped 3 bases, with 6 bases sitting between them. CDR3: CASSLAGNYEQYF. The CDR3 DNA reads TGTGCCAGCAGTTTAGCCGGTAACTACGAGCAGTACTTC.

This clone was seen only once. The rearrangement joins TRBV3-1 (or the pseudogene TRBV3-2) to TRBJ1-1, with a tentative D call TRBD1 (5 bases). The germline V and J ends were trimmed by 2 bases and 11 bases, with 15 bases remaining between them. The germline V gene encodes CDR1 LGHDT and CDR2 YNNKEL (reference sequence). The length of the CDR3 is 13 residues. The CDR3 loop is CASSQRGTGGAFF. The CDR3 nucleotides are TGTGCCAGCAGCCAAAGAGGGACCGGCGGTGCTTTCTTT.

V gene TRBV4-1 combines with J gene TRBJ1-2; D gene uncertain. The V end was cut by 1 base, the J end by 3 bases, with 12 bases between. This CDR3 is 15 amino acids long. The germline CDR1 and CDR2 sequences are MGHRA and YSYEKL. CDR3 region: CASSQGFSTDYGYTF. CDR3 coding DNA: TGCGCCAGCAGCCAAGGATTCAGCACTGACTATGGCTACACCTTC.

For the CDR3, the DNA is TGTGCCAGCAGCCAAGATGGGGGGCTGCAGCCCCAGCATTTT. This codes for CASSQDGGLQPQHF. The chain joins TRBV3-1 (or the pseudogene TRBV3-2) to TRBJ1-5; D perhaps matches TRBD1 (6 bases). Trimming left V 0 bases short and J 7 bases short, with 10 bases between. Germline-derived CDR1 and CDR2 are LGHDT and YNNKEL (reference sequence). This CDR3 is built from 14 residues.

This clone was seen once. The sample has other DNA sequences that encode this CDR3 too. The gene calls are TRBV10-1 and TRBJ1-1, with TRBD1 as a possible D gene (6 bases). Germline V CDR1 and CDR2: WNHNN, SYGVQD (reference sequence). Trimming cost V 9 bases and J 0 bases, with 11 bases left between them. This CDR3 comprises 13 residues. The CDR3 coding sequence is TGCGCCAGTAGAGGACAGTTGAACACTGAAGCTTTCTTT. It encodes CASRGQLNTEAFF.

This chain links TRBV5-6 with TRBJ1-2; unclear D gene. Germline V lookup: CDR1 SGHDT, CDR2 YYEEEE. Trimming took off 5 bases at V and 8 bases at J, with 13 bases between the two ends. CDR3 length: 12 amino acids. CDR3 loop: CASSRRTSGYTF. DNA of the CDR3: TGTGCCAGCAGTCGGAGAACCTCGGGCTACACCTTC.

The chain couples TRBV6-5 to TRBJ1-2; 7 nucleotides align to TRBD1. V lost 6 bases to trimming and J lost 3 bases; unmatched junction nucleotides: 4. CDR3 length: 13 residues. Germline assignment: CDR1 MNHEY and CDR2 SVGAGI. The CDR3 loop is CASRGDRDYGYTF. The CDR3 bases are TGTGCCAGCAGGGGAGACAGGGACTATGGCTACACCTTC.

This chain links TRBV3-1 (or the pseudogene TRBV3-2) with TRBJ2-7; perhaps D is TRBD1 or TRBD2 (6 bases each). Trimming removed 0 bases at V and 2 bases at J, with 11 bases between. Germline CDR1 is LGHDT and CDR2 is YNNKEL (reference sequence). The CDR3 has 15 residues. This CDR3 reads CASSQERGAPYEQYF. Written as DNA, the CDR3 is TGTGCCAGCAGCCAAGAAAGGGGGGCCCCCTACGAGCAGTACTTC.

The CDR3 region has the DNA TGTGCCAGCAGTATGCGCTCTGGAAACACCATATATTTT. Translation: CASSMRSGNTIYF. The V call is TRBV27, the J call TRBJ1-3; D unclear. The V and J ends lost 5 bases and 0 bases respectively, with 5 bases between them. The germline gives CDR1 MNHEY, CDR2 SMNVEV (reference sequence). The length of the CDR3 is 13 residues.

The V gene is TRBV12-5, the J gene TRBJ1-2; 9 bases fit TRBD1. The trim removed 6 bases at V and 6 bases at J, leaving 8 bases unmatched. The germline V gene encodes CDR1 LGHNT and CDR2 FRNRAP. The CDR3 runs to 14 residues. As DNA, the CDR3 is TGTGCTAGTGGAGGCGGACAGGGGAAGGATGGCTACACCTTC. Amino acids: CASGGGQGKDGYTF.

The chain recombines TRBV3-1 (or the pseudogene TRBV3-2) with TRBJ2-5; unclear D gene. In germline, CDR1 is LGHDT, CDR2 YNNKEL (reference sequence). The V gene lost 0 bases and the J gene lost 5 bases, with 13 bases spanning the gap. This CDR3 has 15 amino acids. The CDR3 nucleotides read TGTGCCAGCAGCCAAGATCCGAACCCCCGGGAGACCCAGTACTTC. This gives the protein CASSQDPNPRETQYF.

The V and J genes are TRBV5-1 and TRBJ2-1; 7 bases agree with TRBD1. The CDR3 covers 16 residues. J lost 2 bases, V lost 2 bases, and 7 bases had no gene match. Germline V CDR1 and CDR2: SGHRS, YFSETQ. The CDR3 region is CASSLSGTEPYNEQFF. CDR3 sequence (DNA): TGCGCCAGCAGCTTATCCGGGACAGAACCCTACAATGAGCAGTTCTTC.

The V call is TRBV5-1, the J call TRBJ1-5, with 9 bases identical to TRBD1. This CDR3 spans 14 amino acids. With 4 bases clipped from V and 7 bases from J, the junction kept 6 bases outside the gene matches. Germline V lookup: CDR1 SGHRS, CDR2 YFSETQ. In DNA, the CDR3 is TGCGCCAGCAGCCTTAGACAGGGGGAACAGCCCCAGCATTTT. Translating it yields CASSLRQGEQPQHF.

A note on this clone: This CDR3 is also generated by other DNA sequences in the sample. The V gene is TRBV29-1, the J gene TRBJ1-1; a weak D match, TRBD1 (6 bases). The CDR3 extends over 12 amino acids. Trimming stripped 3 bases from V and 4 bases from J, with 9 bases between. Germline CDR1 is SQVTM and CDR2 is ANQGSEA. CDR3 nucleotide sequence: TGCAGCGTTGAGAGGGGGGGCACTGAAGCTTTCTTT. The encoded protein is CSVERGGTEAFF.

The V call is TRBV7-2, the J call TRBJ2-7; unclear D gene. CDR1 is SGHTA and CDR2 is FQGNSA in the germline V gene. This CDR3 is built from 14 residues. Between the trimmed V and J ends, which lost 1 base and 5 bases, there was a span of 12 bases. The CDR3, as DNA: TGTGCCAGCAGCTTAGTGCAGTTCCCCAACGAGCAGTACTTC. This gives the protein CASSLVQFPNEQYF.